This T cell receptor (beta chain) was captured in a study of T cells in Graves' hyperthyroidism and ophthalmopathy. Patients having uncontrolled infection, another autoimmune disease, pregnancy or lactation were not included. Template material for amplifying TCR beta CDR3 regions consisted of RNA transcripts. An initial round of RT-PCR targeting the TCR CDR3 relied on the HTBI primer set. TCRdb reprocessed the multiplex PCR reads via MiXCR and lists one record per CDR3 protein. Among 250,000 to 300,000 distinct CDR3 sequences listed, roughly 15% were seen once. At least ten counts were recorded for this clonotype. Its antigen is currently unknown. Whole-study findings and limits: In simple terms, a model built on 13 V-J features told ophthalmopathy apart from stable hyperthyroidism.

V shed 3 bases and J shed 5 bases, with 9 bases lying between them. This CDR3 contains 13 residues. Germline loops: CDR1 SEHNR, CDR2 FQNEAQ (reference sequence). Specimen: blood. The sequence was collected from a woman younger than 45 with Graves' hyperthyroidism that later progressed to Graves' ophthalmopathy. The V gene is TRBV7-9, the J gene TRBJ2-3, with unresolved D. The CDR3 loop reads CASSFDMGDTQYF. DNA for the CDR3: TGTGCCAGCAGCTTTGACATGGGAGATACGCAGTATTTT.